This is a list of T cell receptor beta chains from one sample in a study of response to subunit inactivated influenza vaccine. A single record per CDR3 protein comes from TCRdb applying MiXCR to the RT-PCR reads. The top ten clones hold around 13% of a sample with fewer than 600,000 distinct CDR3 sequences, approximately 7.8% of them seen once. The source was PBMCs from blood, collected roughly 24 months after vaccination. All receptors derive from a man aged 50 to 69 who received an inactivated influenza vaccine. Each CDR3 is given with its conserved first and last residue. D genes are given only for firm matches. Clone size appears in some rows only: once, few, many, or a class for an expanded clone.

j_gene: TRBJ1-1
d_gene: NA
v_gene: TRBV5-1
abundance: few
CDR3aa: CASSPPTVAKAEAFF
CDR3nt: TGCGCCAGCAGCCCCCCGACAGTTGCCAAAGCTGAAGCTTTCTTT

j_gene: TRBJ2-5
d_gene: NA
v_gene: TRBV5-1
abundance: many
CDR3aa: CASSPGQGGPETQYF
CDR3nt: TGCGCCAGCAGTCCCGGACAGGGAGGGCCGGAGACCCAGTACTTC

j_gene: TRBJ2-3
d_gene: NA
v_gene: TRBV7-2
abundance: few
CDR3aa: CASGGSYPTDTQYF
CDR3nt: TGTGCCAGCGGGGGATCGTACCCCACAGATACGCAGTATTTT

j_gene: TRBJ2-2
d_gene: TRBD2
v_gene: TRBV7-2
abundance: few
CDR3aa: CASTLAGGSHTGELFF
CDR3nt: TGTGCCAGCACCCTAGCGGGAGGGAGTCACACCGGGGAGCTGTTTTTT

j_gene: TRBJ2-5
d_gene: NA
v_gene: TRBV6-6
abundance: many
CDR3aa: CASSQSETQYF
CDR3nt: TGTGCCAGCAGCCAGTCGGAGACCCAGTACTTC

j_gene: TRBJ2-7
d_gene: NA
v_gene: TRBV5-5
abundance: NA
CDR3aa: CASSFAGSNEQYF
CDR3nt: TGTGCCAGCAGCTTCGCGGGGTCGAACGAGCAGTACTTC

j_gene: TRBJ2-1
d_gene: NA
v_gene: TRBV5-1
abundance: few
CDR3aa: CASSQRVVGSYNEQFF
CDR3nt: TGCGCCAGCAGCCAACGCGTCGTGGGCTCCTACAATGAGCAGTTCTTC

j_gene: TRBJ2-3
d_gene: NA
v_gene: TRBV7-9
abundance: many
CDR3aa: CASSSSPRTDTQYF
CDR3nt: TGTGCCAGCAGCTCATCCCCCCGGACAGATACGCAGTATTTT

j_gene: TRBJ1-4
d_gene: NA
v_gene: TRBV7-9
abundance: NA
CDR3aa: CASSLASRFQKLFF
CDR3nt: TGTGCCAGCAGCTTAGCTTCCCGTTTCCAAAAACTGTTTTTT

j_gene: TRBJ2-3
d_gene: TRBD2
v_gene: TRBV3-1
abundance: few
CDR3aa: CASSQEMTSIDTQYF
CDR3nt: TGTGCCAGCAGCCAAGAAATGACTAGCATAGATACGCAGTATTTT

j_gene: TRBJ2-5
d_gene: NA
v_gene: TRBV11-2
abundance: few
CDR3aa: CASTKARETQYF
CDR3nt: TGTGCCAGCACCAAGGCCCGAGAGACCCAGTACTTC

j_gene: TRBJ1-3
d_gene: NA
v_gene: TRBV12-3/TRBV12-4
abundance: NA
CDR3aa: CASGLGGNTIYF
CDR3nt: TGTGCCAGCGGGTTGGGTGGAAACACCATATATTTT

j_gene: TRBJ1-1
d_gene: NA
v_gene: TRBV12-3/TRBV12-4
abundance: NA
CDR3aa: CASSFDGEIGTEAFF
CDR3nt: TGTGCCAGCAGTTTTGATGGGGAGATAGGCACTGAAGCTTTCTTT

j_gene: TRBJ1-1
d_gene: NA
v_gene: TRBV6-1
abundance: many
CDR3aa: CASSEALQGRGDTEAFF
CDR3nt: TGTGCCAGCAGTGAAGCGCTTCAAGGCAGAGGAGACACTGAAGCTTTCTTT

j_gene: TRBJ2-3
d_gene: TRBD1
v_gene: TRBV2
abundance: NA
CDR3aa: CASTGQGAILSRTDTQYF
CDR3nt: TGTGCCAGCACCGGGCAGGGGGCGATTCTATCCCGTACAGATACGCAGTATTTT

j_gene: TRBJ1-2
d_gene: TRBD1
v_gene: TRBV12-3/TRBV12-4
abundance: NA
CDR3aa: CASSPNTGGANYGYTF
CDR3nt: TGTGCCAGCAGTCCAAACACAGGGGGAGCTAATTATGGCTACACCTTC

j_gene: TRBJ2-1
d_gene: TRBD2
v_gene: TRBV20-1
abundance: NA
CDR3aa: CSARVGGRALTYNEQFF
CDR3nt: TGCAGTGCTAGAGTGGGCGGGAGGGCATTGACCTACAATGAGCAGTTCTTC

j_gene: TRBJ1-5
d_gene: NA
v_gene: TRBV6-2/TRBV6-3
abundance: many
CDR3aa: CASRWTGGSNQPQHF
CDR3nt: TGTGCCAGCAGGTGGACCGGAGGAAGCAATCAGCCCCAGCATTTT

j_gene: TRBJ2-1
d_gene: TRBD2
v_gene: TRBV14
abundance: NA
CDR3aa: CASSPGLAGKLTYNEQFF
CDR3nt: TGTGCCAGCAGCCCCGGACTAGCGGGGAAGCTGACCTACAATGAGCAGTTCTTC

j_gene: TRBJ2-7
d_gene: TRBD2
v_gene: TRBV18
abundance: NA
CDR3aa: CASSGLAGDISEQYF
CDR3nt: TGTGCCAGCTCAGGACTAGCGGGAGATATTAGCGAGCAGTACTTC

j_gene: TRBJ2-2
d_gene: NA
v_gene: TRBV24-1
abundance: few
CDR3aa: CATSDLPGSHTGELFF
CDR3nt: TGTGCCACCAGTGATTTGCCGGGCTCCCACACCGGGGAGCTGTTTTTT

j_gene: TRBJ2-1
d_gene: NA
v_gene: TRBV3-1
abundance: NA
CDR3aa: CASSQVGAVRLLNEQFF
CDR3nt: TGTGCCAGCAGCCAAGTTGGTGCCGTTCGGCTACTAAATGAGCAGTTCTTC

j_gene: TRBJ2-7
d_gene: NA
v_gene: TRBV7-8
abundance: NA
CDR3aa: CASSFMDGGYEQYF
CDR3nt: TGTGCCAGCAGCTTCATGGACGGGGGCTACGAGCAGTACTTC

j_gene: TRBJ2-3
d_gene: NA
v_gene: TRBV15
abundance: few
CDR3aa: CATSRELIKADTQYF
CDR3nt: TGTGCCACCAGCAGAGAGCTGATCAAGGCAGATACGCAGTATTTT

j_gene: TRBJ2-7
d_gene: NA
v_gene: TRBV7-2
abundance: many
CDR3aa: CASSLGGQGHEQYF
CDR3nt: TGTGCCAGCAGCTTAGGGGGGCAGGGCCACGAGCAGTACTTC

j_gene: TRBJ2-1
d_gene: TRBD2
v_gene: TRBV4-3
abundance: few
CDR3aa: CASSQDDTSGLNEQFF
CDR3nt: TGCGCCAGCAGCCAAGACGACACTAGCGGTCTCAATGAGCAGTTCTTC

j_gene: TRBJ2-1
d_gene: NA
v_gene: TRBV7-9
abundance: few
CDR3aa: CASSSVGAANEQFF
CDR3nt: TGTGCCAGCAGCTCCGTGGGGGCCGCCAATGAGCAGTTCTTC

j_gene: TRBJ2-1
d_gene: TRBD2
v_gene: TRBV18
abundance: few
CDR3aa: CATKGSGTIYNEQFF
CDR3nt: TGTGCCACCAAAGGTAGCGGGACTATCTACAATGAGCAGTTCTTC

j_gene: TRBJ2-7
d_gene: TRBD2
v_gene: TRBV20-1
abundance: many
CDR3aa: CSAGGVGYVDEQYF
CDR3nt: TGCAGTGCTGGGGGGGTAGGCTATGTCGACGAGCAGTACTTC

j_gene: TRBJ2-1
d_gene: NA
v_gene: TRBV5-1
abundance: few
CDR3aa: CASSLGIQVINEQFF
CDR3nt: TGCGCCAGCAGCTTGGGGATCCAGGTGATTAATGAGCAGTTCTTC

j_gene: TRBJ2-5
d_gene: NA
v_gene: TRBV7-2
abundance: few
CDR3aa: CASSIPGTPFGTQYF
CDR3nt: TGTGCCAGCAGCATACCCGGGACGCCCTTTGGGACCCAGTACTTC

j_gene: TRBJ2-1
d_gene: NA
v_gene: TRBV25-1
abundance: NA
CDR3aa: CASSEYRGYNEQFF
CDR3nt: TGTGCCAGCAGTGAATACCGGGGATACAATGAGCAGTTCTTC

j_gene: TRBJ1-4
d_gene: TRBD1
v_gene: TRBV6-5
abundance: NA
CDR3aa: CASSSQGAREKLFF
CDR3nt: TGTGCCAGCAGTTCTCAGGGGGCCCGCGAAAAACTGTTTTTT

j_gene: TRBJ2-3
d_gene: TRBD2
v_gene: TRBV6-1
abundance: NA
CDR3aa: CASREPAGGGTDTQYF
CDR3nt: TGTGCCAGCAGAGAGCCTGCGGGAGGGGGGACAGATACGCAGTATTTT

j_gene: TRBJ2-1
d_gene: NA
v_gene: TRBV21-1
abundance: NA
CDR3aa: CASSKATRGPYNEQFF
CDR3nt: TGTGCCAGCAGCAAAGCGACCCGGGGGCCCTACAATGAGCAGTTCTTC

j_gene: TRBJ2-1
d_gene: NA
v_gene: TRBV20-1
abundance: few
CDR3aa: CSATDTWATNEQFF
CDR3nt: TGCAGTGCTACTGATACTTGGGCCACGAATGAGCAGTTCTTC

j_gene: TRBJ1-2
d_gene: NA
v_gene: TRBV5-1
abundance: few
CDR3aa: CASSTSGRYGYTF
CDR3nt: TGCGCCAGCAGCACTAGTGGCCGCTATGGCTACACCTTC

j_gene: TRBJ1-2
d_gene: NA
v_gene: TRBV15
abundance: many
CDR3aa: CATSREDRLLSYTF
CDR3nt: TGTGCCACCAGCCGAGAAGACAGGCTCCTCAGCTACACCTTC

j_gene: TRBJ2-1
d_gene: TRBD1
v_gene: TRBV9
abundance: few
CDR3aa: CASSVATGATWGEQFF
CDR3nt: TGTGCCAGCAGCGTGGCAACAGGGGCCACTTGGGGTGAGCAGTTCTTC

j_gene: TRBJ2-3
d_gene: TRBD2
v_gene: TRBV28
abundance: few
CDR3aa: CATVGLAGVLNTQYF
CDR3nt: TGTGCCACCGTGGGACTAGCGGGAGTATTGAATACGCAGTATTTT

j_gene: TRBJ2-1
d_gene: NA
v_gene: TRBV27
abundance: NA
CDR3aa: CASSFLGVGGNEQFF
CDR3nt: TGTGCCAGCAGTTTCCTGGGAGTAGGGGGGAATGAGCAGTTCTTC

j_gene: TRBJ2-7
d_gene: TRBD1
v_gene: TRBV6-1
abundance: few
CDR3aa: CASRESGTGGFNEQYF
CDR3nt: TGTGCCAGCAGAGAATCCGGGACAGGGGGGTTCAACGAGCAGTACTTC

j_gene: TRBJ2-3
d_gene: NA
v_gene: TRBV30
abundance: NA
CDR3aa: CAWEKSSSTDTQYF
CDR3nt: TGTGCCTGGGAAAAATCTAGCAGCACAGATACGCAGTATTTT

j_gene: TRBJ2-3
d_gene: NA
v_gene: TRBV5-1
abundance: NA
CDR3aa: CASSFGGHVADTQYF
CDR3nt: TGCGCCAGCAGCTTCGGAGGGCATGTTGCAGATACGCAGTATTTT

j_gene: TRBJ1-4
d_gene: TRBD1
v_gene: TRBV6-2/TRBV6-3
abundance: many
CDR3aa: CASSPGQRTTNEKLFF
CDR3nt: TGTGCCAGCAGTCCGGGACAGCGAACAACTAATGAAAAACTGTTTTTT

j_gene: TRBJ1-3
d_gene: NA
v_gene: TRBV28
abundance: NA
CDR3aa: CASRRGSGVTGNTIYF
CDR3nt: TGTGCCAGCAGGAGAGGGTCAGGCGTAACTGGAAACACCATATATTTT

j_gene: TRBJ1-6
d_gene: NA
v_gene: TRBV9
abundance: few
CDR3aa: CASNQADSPLHF
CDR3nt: TGTGCCAGCAACCAAGCAGATTCACCCCTCCACTTT

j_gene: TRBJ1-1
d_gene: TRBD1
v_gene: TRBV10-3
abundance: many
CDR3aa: CAISSPRDRGGTEAFF
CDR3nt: TGTGCCATCAGCTCCCCTCGGGACAGGGGAGGCACTGAAGCTTTCTTT

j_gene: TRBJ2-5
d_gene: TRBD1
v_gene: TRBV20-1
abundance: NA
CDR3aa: CSARATGHREETQYF
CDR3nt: TGCAGTGCTAGAGCGACAGGGCATCGGGAAGAGACCCAGTACTTC

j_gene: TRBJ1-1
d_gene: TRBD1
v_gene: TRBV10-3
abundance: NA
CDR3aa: CAISESGGTDATEAFF
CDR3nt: TGTGCCATCAGTGAGTCGGGAGGGACAGACGCTACTGAAGCTTTCTTT

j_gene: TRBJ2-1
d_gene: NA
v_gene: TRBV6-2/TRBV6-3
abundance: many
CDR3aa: CASMVRQEAYEQFF
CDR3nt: TGTGCCAGCATGGTCAGACAGGAAGCTTATGAGCAGTTCTTC

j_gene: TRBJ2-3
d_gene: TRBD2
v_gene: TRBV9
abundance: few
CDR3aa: CASSAGGRGTDTQYF
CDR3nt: TGTGCCAGCAGTGCGGGAGGGCGGGGCACAGATACGCAGTATTTT

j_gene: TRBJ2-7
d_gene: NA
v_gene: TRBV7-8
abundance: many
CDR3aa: CASSLALVPVYEQYF
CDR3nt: TGTGCCAGCAGCTTAGCGCTTGTCCCAGTCTACGAGCAGTACTTC

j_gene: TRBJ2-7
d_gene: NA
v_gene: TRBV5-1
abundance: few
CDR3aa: CASSLVDGFTYEQYF
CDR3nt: TGCGCCAGCAGCTTGGTCGACGGATTCACCTACGAGCAGTACTTC